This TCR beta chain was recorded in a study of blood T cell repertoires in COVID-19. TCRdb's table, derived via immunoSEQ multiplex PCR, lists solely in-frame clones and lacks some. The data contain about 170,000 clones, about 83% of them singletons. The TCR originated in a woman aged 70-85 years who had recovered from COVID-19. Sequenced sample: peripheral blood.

DNA of the CDR3: TGTGCCAGCACCCTCTCGGGGGGGGCCCAAGAGACCCAGTACTTC. Encoded protein: CASTLSGGAQETQYF. The chain joins TRBV7-9 to TRBJ2-5; 8 positions match TRBD2. The length of the CDR3 is 15 residues. The germline CDR1 and CDR2 sequences are SEHNR and FQNEAQ (reference sequence). The V and J ends lost 7 bases and 1 base, in that order; junction bases with no gene match: 8.